One and the same sample provided the 24 T cell receptor beta chains below, sequenced in a study of CD8+CD57+ T cells in acquired aplastic anemia. Sequenced patients had shown CD8+CD57+ cell expansion by flow cytometry. Genomic DNA, serving as template, underwent TCR beta VDJ and CDR3 profiling. One entry per CDR3 protein, called by TCRdb with MiXCR from the reads. Of about 290,000 distinct CDR3 sequences in the sample, roughly 53% were seen once. Sequenced sample: sorted CD4+, CD8+, or CD8+CD57+ T cells (not recorded which) from PBMCs. The origin of the receptors is a human donor with aplastic anemia.

The chain joins TRBV10-3 to TRBJ1-5; D not resolved. CDR3 length: 17 residues. The germline gives CDR1 ENHRY, CDR2 SYGVKD. The V end was cut by 0 bases, the J end by 5 bases, with 17 bases between. Here the CDR3 reads CAISESMHWIRDQPQHF. The CDR3 DNA reads TGTGCCATCAGTGAGTCGATGCATTGGATTAGGGATCAGCCCCAGCATTTT.

Only one count was recorded for this clonotype. J is TRBJ2-1 and V is TRBV7-9, with TRBD2 identical over 8 bases. CDR1 is SEHNR, CDR2 FQNEAQ, per germline (reference sequence). The CDR3 sequence is 15 residues long. V was clipped by 5 bases and J by 4 bases; unmatched bases: 7. CDR3 in amino acids: CASSPEREWYNEQFF. As DNA, the CDR3 is TGTGCCAGCAGCCCTGAGCGGGAGTGGTACAATGAGCAGTTCTTC.

The chain is built from TRBV7-9 and TRBJ1-4; tentatively, D is TRBD1 (5 bases). CDR3 length equals 15 residues. V lost 6 bases and J lost 4, with 15 bases in between. In germline, CDR1 is SEHNR, CDR2 FQNEAQ (reference sequence). The CDR3 nucleotides are TGTGCCAGCAGACCCGGCCGGGGACTTAATGAAAAACTGTTTTTT. Translation gives CASRPGRGLNEKLFF.

Worth noting for this clonotype: The junction does not match germline at one end; this may be a read error. The genes are TRBV9 and TRBJ2-3, with a weak D call TRBD1 (6 bases). Germline CDR1 and CDR2: SGDLS and YYNGEE. The CDR3 length is 15 residues. The CDR3 DNA follows: TGTGCCAGCAGCGTAGGTGGGGAGAGGACAGATACGCAGTATTTC. Encoded protein: CASSVGGERTDTQYF. The complete variable domain, with remaining parts taken from reference TRBV9 and TRBJ2-3, reads DSGVTQTPKHLITATGQRVTLRCSPRSGDLSVYWYQQSLDQGLQFLIQYYNGEERAKGNILERFSAQQFPDLHSELNLSSLELGDSALYFCASSVGGERTDTQYFGPGTRLTVL.

CDR3 amino acids: CASSQGRGAPQHF. CDR3 nucleotides: TGTGCCAGCAGCCAGGGTCGGGGGGCGCCCCAGCATTTT. The chain recombines TRBV7-6 with TRBJ1-5, with D perhaps TRBD1 (6 bases). This CDR3 is built from 13 residues. Germline values: CDR1 SGHVS, CDR2 FNYEAQ. Trimming took 5 bases from V and 9 from J, leaving 14 bases between them.

The genes are TRBV11-3 and TRBJ2-3; TRBD1 or TRBD2 may be the D gene (5 bases each). The CDR3 has 13 residues. V was trimmed by 6 bases and J by 1 base, leaving 8 bases between them. The germline gives CDR1 SGHNT, CDR2 YENEEA. The CDR3 DNA sequence: TGTGCCAGCAGTTGGGACGGCACAGATACGCAGTATTTT. The encoded protein is CASSWDGTDTQYF.

The chain uses TRBV7-3 and TRBJ2-3; 10 bases match TRBD2. The CDR3 runs 15 residues. From germline, CDR1 is SGHTA and CDR2 FQGTGA. V shed 5 bases and J 3 bases; nucleotides not matched to a gene: 5. The DNA for the CDR3 is TGTGCCAGCAGCCCCGGGACTAGCGAGACAGATACGCAGTATTTT. Its translation is CASSPGTSETDTQYF.

On this clonotype itself: This CDR3 is missing its conserved last phenylalanine or tryptophan, likely due to a read error. No DNA is shown, since the ends of the CDR3 on it are uncertain; the CDR3 is the one TCRdb lists. The J gene is TRBJ2-1, the V gene TRBV7-2; the table's D call of TRBD1 was not tested on the DNA. From its first to its last residue, the CDR3 has 10 amino acids. From germline, CDR1 is SGHTA and CDR2 FQGNSA. The CDR3 region is CASSVDRVRT.

This clonotype has at least ten counts. The chain recombines TRBV6-1 with TRBJ1-1; 9 positions match TRBD1. CDR3 size: 13 residues. The junction had 3 bases not matched to a gene; V was cut back by 4 bases and J by 6 bases. Looked up from germline, CDR1 is MNHNS and CDR2 is SASEGT. In nucleotides, the CDR3 is TGTGCCAGCAGTGGACAGGGGGTGGCTGAAGCTTTCTTT. Translating it yields CASSGQGVAEAFF.

This chain joins TRBV19 and TRBJ1-2; D is unclear. The length of the CDR3 is 11 residues. V gave up 2 bases and J gave up 8 bases, with 6 bases separating them. Germline loops: CDR1 LNHDA, CDR2 SQIVND (reference sequence). The CDR3 DNA is TGTGCCAGTAGTATACAGGAGGGCTACACCTTC. Translating it yields CASSIQEGYTF. Looking up the rest from reference TRBV19 and TRBJ1-2 gives the full variable domain: DGGITQSPKYLFRKEGQNVTLSCEQNLNHDAMYWYRQDPGQGLRLIYYSQIVNDFQKGDIAEGYSVSREKKESFPLTVTSAQKNPTAFYLCASSIQEGYTFGSGTRLTVV.

CDR3 loop: CASSAESGSNPGRYF. In nucleotides, the CDR3 is TGTGCCAGCAGTGCGGAGTCAGGGTCAAACCCCGGCAGGTACTTC. The chain employs TRBV2 and TRBJ2-7; a possible D gene is TRBD1 (5 bases). V was clipped by 4 bases and J by 12 bases, with 25 bases between them. In germline, CDR1 is SNHLY, CDR2 FYNNEI. The CDR3 runs 15 residues.

Written as DNA, the CDR3 is TGCAGTGCTAGTATCCAGGGCAAGTCACCCCTCCACTTT. Amino acid sequence: CSASIQGKSPLHF. The genes are TRBV20-1 and TRBJ1-6; D possibly corresponds to TRBD1 (5 bases). The CDR3 extends over 13 amino acids. In germline, CDR1 is DFQATT, CDR2 SNEGSKA (reference sequence). Trimming removed 3 bases at V and 10 bases at J, with 13 bases between.

The chain couples TRBV7-9 to TRBJ1-2; D is perhaps TRBD1 (6 bases). The CDR3 is 13 amino acids. Germline values: CDR1 SEHNR, CDR2 FQNEAQ (reference sequence). Deletions cut 7 bases from V and 4 bases from J, with 13 bases between. In nucleotides, the CDR3 is TGTGCCAGCAACCCCGGACAGATCTATGGCTACACCTTC. This gives the protein CASNPGQIYGYTF.

V and J are TRBV5-1 and TRBJ2-3, with a weak D call TRBD1 (6 bases). CDR1 is SGHRS and CDR2 is YFSETQ in the germline V gene. The CDR3 is 14 residues long. Between the trimmed V and J ends, which lost 2 bases and 3 bases, there was a span of 10 bases. Here the CDR3 DNA reads TGCGCCAGCAGCTTACGGCAGGGGACAGATACGCAGTATTTT. This gives the protein CASSLRQGTDTQYF.

V gene TRBV25-1 combines with J gene TRBJ1-2; weak D call: TRBD1 (5 bases). V dropped 0 bases and J dropped 5 bases, with 19 bases sitting between them. This CDR3 region has 17 residues. Germline CDR1 is MGHDK and CDR2 is SYGVNS. CDR3 sequence (DNA): TGTGCCAGCAGTGAATATAGAGCACCTATGGGGGTATATGGCTACACCTTC. It is translated as CASSEYRAPMGVYGYTF.

This clonotype was found many times. The chain uses TRBV27 and TRBJ2-7; D ambiguous. With 5 bases removed from V and 2 bases from J, the gap between germline ends came to 13 bases. The length of the CDR3 is 14 residues. Germline V lookup: CDR1 MNHEY, CDR2 SMNVEV (reference sequence). As DNA, the CDR3 is TGTGCCAGCAGTCCGCTGACGGATACCTACGAGCAGTACTTC. It specifies CASSPLTDTYEQYF.

This clonotype was observed a handful of times. The V and J genes are TRBV7-3 and TRBJ2-7, with 12 positions matching TRBD2. After removal of 4 bases from V and 5 bases from J, the junction contained 3 bases not matched to a gene. The CDR3 sequence is 14 residues long. CDR1 is SGHTA, CDR2 FQGTGA, per germline. The CDR3 region has the DNA TGTGCCAGCAGCTGGACTAGCGGGACGAACGAGCAGTACTTC. This encodes CASSWTSGTNEQYF.

CDR3 sequence reads: CASRETTVSGNTIYF. The CDR3 nucleotides are TGTGCCAGCAGAGAAACGACTGTCTCTGGAAACACCATATATTTT. The V gene is TRBV2, the J gene TRBJ1-3, with D hard to call. The CDR3 loop spans 15 amino acids. CDR1 SNHLY and CDR2 FYNNEI come from the germline V gene. V was clipped by 6 bases and J by 0 bases, with 12 bases between them.

This clonotype has a handful of counts. This rearrangement joins TRBV5-4 to TRBJ2-5, with D tentatively TRBD2 (6 bases). CDR1 and CDR2 from the germline V gene are SGHNT and YYREEE (reference sequence). Trimming stripped 0 bases from V and 1 base from J, with 7 bases between. This CDR3 has 14 residues. CDR3 in DNA: TGTGCCAGCAGCTTGGTGGGACTCCAAGAGACCCAGTACTTC. This translates into CASSLVGLQETQYF.

Points on this clonotype: With a much larger clone just one base away, this may be a read error. The V call is TRBV12-3 or TRBV12-4, the J call TRBJ1-1; TRBD1 matches 7 bases. Trimming removed 7 bases from V and 6 bases from J; junction bases left unmatched: 11. The CDR3 is made up of 14 amino acids. The CDR3 loop is CASNFRGLGSEAFF. CDR3 DNA: TGTGCCAGCAACTTTAGGGGGCTAGGGTCTGAAGCTTTCTTT.

This clonotype was seen only once. This chain's CDR3 is CASSAEGGTEAFF. The CDR3 nucleotides read TGCGCCAGCAGTGCGGAGGGAGGCACTGAAGCTTTCTTT. The V gene is TRBV10-1, the J gene TRBJ1-1; D is ambiguous. The CDR3 is 13 amino acids. The germline V and J ends were trimmed by 4 bases and 4 bases, with 10 bases remaining between them. The germline V gene encodes CDR1 WNHNN and CDR2 SYGVQD (reference sequence).

V gene TRBV10-3 combines with J gene TRBJ2-7; no clear D. The CDR3 covers 15 residues. V lost 10 bases and J lost 0, with 19 bases in between. Germline CDR1 reads ENHRY; CDR2 reads SYGVKD. In DNA, the CDR3 is TGTGCCAGCAGGAATCGGGCCGAGAGCTCCTACGAGCAGTACTTC. Its translation: CASRNRAESSYEQYF.

This clonotype was observed many times. The chain carries TRBV6-6 and TRBJ1-1, with a possible D match to TRBD1 (5 bases). Trimming cost V 5 bases and J 2 bases, with 9 bases left between them. Germline CDR1 and CDR2: MNHNY and SVGAGI (reference sequence). The CDR3 covers 13 residues. The DNA of the CDR3 is TGTGCCAGCAGTCAAGGGGTAAACACTGAAGCTTTCTTT. Translating gives CASSQGVNTEAFF.

This chain connects TRBV2 to TRBJ2-7; D possibly corresponds to TRBD1 (7 bases). Trimming removed 6 bases from V and 6 bases from J, with 12 bases in between. CDR3 size: 12 residues. CDR1 is SNHLY and CDR2 is FYNNEI in the germline V gene. The CDR3 here is CASRDRRGEQYF. In nucleotides, the CDR3 is TGTGCCAGCAGGGACAGGCGGGGCGAGCAGTACTTC. Based on the CDR3 plus reference TRBV2 and TRBJ2-7, the full variable domain is EPEVTQTPSHQVTQMGQEVILRCVPISNHLYFYWYRQILGQKVEFLVSFYNNEISEKSEIFDDQFSVERPDGSNFTLKIRSTKLEDSAMYFCASRDRRGEQYFGPGTRLTVT.